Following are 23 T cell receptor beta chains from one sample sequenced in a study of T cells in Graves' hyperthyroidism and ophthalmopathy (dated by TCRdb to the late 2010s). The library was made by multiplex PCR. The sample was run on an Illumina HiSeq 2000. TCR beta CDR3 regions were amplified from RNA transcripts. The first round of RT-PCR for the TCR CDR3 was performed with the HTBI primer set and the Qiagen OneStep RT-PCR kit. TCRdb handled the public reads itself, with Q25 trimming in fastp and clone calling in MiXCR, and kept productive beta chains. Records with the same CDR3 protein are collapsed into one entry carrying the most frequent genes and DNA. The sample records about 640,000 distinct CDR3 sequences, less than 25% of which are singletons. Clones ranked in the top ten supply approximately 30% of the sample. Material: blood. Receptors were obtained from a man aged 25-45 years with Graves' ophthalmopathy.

In nucleotides, the CDR3 is TGTGCCAGTAGTGCTAACTATGGCTACACCTTC. Amino acid sequence: CASSANYGYTF. This chain uses TRBV19 with TRBJ1-2; no definite D call. V lost 5 bases, J lost 0 bases, and 1 base lay in between. Germline V gene lookup returns CDR1 LNHDA and CDR2 SQIVND (reference sequence). The CDR3 is 11 amino acids.

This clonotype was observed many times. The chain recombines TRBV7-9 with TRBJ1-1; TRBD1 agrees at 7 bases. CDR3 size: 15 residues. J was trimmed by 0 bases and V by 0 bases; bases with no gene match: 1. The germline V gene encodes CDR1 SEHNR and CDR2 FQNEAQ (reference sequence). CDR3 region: CASSLAGQLNTEAFF. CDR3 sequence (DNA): TGTGCCAGCAGCTTAGCGGGACAGCTGAACACTGAAGCTTTCTTT.

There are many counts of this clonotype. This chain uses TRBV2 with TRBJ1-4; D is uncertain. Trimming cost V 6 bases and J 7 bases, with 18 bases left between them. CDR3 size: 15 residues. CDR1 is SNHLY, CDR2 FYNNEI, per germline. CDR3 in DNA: TGTGCCAGCAGGTTCCGAACAGCGGATGGTGAAAAACTGTTTTTT. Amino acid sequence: CASRFRTADGEKLFF.

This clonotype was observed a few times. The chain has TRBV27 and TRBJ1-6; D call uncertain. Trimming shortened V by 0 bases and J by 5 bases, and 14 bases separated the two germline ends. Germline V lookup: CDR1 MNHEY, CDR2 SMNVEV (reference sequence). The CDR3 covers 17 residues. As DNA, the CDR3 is TGTGCCAGCAGTTTATCGTTGGCAGGACTCAATAATTCACCCCTCCACTTT. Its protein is CASSLSLAGLNNSPLHF.

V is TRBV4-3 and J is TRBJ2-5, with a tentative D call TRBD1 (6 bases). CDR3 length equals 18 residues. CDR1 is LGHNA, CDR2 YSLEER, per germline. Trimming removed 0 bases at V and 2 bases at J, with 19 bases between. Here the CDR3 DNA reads TGCGCCAGCAGCCAAGATTTTATAGGGGACATCTTGCAAGAGACCCAGTACTTC. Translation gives CASSQDFIGDILQETQYF.

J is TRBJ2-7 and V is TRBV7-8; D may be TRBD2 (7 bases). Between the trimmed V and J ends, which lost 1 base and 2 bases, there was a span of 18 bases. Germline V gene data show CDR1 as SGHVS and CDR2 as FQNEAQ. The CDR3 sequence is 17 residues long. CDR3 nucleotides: TGTGCCAGCAGCTTAGGGGGGGGCGGACGGTGGCCCTACGAGCAGTACTTC. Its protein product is CASSLGGGGRWPYEQYF.

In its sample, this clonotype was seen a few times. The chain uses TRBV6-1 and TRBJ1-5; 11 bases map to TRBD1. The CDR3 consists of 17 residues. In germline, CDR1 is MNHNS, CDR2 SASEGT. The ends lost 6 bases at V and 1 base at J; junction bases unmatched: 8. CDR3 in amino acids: CASRSQDRGLSNQPQHF. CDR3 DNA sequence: TGTGCCAGCAGAAGCCAGGACAGGGGGCTGAGCAATCAGCCCCAGCATTTT.

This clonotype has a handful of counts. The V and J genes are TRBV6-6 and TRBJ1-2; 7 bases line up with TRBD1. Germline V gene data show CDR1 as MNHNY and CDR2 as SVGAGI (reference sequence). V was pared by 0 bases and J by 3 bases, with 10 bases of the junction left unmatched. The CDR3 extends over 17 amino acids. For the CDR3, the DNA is TGTGCCAGCAGTTACTCGAGTTTTACAGGGGAGTACTATGGCTACACCTTC. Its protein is CASSYSSFTGEYYGYTF.

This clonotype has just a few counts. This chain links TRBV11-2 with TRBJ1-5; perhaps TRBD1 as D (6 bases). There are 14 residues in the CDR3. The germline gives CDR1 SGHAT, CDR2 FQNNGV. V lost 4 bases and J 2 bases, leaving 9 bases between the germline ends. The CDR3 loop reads CASSWGAGNQPQHF. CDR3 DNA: TGTGCCAGCAGCTGGGGGGCGGGCAATCAGCCCCAGCATTTT.

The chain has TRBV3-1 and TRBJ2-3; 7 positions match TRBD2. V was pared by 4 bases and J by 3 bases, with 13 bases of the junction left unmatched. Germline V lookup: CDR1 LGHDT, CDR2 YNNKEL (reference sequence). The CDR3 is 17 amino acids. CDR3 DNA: TGTGCCAGCAGCCCCTTCACAGGCGGGAGTGCGACAGATACGCAGTATTTT. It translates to CASSPFTGGSATDTQYF.

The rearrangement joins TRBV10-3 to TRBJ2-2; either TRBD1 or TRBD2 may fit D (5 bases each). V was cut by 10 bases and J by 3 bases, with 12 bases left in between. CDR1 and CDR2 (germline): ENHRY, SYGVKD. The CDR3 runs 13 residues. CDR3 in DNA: TGTGCCAGCCAGGGACCTCACACCGGGGAGCTGTTTTTT. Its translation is CASQGPHTGELFF.

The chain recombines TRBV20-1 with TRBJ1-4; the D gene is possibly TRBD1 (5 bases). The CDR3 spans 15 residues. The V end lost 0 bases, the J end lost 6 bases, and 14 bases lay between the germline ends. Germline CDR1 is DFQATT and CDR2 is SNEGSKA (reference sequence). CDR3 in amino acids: CSARDYRDRHEKLFF. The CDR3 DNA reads TGCAGTGCTAGAGACTACCGGGACCGGCATGAAAAACTGTTTTTT.

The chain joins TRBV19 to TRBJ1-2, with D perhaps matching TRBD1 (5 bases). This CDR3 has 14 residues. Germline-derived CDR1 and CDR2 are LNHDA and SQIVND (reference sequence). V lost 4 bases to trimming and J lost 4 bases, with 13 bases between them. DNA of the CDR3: TGTGCCAGTAGTAGGGGCGAAGGGACCTATGGCTACACCTTC. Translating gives CASSRGEGTYGYTF.

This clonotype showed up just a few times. The CDR3 nucleotides read TGTGCCAGCAGTGTAGGCCCAACCAACACCGGGGAGCTGTTTTTT. This codes for CASSVGPTNTGELFF. The gene calls are TRBV2 and TRBJ2-2; D gene uncertain. Germline V lookup: CDR1 SNHLY, CDR2 FYNNEI. The CDR3 runs 15 residues. V shed 4 bases and J shed 2 bases, with 11 bases lying between them.

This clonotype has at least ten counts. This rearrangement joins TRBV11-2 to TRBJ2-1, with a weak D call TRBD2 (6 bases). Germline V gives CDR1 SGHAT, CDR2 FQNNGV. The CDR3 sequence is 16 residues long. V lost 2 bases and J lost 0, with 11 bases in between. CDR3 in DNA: TGTGCCAGCAGCTTAACCCCCGGGAGCTCCTACAATGAGCAGTTCTTC. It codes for CASSLTPGSSYNEQFF.

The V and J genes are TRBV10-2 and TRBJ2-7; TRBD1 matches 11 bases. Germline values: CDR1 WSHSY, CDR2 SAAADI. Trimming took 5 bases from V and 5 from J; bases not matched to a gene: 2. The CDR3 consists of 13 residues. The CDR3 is CASSSDRGHEQYF. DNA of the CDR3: TGCGCCAGCAGTTCGGACAGGGGGCACGAGCAGTACTTC.

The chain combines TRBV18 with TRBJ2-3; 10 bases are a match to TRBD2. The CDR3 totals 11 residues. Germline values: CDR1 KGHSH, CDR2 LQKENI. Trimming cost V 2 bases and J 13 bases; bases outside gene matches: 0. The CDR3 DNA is TGTGCCAGCTCACCAGGACTAGCGGAGTATTTT. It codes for CASSPGLAEYF.

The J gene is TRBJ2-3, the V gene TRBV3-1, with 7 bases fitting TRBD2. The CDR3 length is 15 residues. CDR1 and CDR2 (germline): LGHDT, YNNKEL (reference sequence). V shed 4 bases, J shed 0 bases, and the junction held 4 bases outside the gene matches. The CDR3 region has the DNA TGTGCCAGCAGCCGCCACGGGGGGAGCACAGATACGCAGTATTTT. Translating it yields CASSRHGGSTDTQYF.

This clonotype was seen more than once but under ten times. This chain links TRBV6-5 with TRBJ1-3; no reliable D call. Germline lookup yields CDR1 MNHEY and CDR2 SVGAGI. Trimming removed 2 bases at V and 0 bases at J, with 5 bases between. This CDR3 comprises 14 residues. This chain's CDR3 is CASSYQYSGNTIYF. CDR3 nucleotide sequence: TGTGCCAGCAGTTACCAATACTCTGGAAACACCATATATTTT.

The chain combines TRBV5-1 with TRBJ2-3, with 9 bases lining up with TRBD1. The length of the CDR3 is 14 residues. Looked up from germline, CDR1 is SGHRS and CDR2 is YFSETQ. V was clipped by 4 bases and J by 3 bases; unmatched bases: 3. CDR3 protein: CASSQGQGTDTQYF. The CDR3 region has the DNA TGCGCCAGCAGCCAGGGACAGGGAACAGATACGCAGTATTTT.

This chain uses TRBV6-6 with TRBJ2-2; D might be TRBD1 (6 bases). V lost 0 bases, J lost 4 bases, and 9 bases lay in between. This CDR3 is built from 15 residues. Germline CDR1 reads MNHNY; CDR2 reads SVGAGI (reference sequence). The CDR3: CASSYSTRGTGELFF. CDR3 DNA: TGTGCCAGCAGTTACTCGACCAGGGGCACCGGGGAGCTGTTTTTT.

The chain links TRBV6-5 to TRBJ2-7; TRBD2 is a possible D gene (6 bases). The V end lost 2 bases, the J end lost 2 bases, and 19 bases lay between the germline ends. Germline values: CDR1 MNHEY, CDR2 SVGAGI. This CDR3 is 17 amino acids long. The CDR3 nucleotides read TGTGCCAGCAGTTACCCGCTGGGGCTAGCGTCGACCTACGAGCAGTACTTC. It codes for CASSYPLGLASTYEQYF.

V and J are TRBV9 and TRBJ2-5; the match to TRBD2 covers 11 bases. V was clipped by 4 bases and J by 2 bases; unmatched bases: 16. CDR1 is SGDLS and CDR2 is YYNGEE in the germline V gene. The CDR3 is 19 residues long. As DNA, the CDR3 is TGTGCCAGCAGCCCTACCCCCCCCACTAGCGGGAGCTTTCAAGAGACCCAGTACTTC. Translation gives CASSPTPPTSGSFQETQYF.